These 26 T cell receptor beta chains were all obtained from the same sample, sequenced in a study of shared clonotypes between healthy human individuals. The assay was immunoSEQ multiplex PCR, and TCRdb's table has in-frame clones only and misses some. Among about 110,000 clones listed, about 63% were seen once. The sample consisted of memory CD8+ T cells sorted from blood. Stated subset: CD45RO+ cells pooled with CCR7-negative TemRA cells. The receptors come from a woman in her 30s in good health.

This clone has at least ten counts. The chain carries TRBV25-1 and TRBJ2-7, with 7 bases lining up with TRBD1. The trim removed 4 bases at V and 3 bases at J, leaving 3 bases unmatched. CDR3 length: 13 amino acids. Germline V gene lookup returns CDR1 MGHDK and CDR2 SYGVNS. The CDR3 is CASSGGQLYEQYF. The DNA of the CDR3 is TGTGCCAGCAGTGGGGGACAGCTCTACGAGCAGTACTTC.

V gene TRBV5-5 combines with J gene TRBJ1-1; possibly TRBD1 for D (5 bases). Trimming took off 1 base at V and 5 bases at J, with 18 bases between the two ends. The CDR3 loop spans 16 amino acids. Germline loops: CDR1 SGHKS, CDR2 YYEKEE (reference sequence). CDR3 in DNA: TGTGCCAGCAGCTTGTTTTTGCTAGGGGTAAAGACTGAAGCTTTCTTT. It specifies CASSLFLLGVKTEAFF.

This rearrangement joins TRBV6-1 to TRBJ2-7; unclear D gene. The CDR3 covers 13 residues. The V gene's germline CDR1 is MNHNS and CDR2 SASEGT. V was shortened by 2 bases and J by 6 bases, with 11 bases between the two germline ends. In DNA form, the CDR3 reads TGTGCCAGCAGTGAACCGCCGCGGCGCGAGCAGTACTTC. Amino acid sequence: CASSEPPRREQYF.

The rearrangement uses TRBV28 and TRBJ1-2; TRBD1 agrees at 8 bases. The germline V gene encodes CDR1 MDHEN and CDR2 SYDVKM. This CDR3 has 13 amino acids. J lost 2 bases, V lost 5 bases, and 1 base had no gene match. The DNA for the CDR3 is TGTGCCAGCAGTAACAGGGGGAACTATGGCTACACCTTC. Its protein product is CASSNRGNYGYTF.

This sequence joins TRBV20-1 and TRBJ2-5; D unclear. V was trimmed by 5 bases and J by 3 bases, leaving 4 bases between them. There are 10 residues in the CDR3. Germline CDR1 reads DFQATT; CDR2 reads SNEGSKA (reference sequence). CDR3 amino acids: CSADKETQYF. The CDR3 DNA reads TGCAGTGCTGATAAAGAGACCCAGTACTTC.

A remark on this clone: A read error may explain this, as a much larger clone is one base away. Other nucleotide sequences in the sample specify the same CDR3. CDR3 sequence (DNA): TGTGCCAGCAGCTCGAGCTCCTACGAGCAGTACTTC. Its translation: CASSSSSYEQYF. The chain is built from TRBV7-9 and TRBJ2-7; D call uncertain. The V gene's germline CDR1 is SEHNR and CDR2 FQNEAQ (reference sequence). Trimming pared 4 bases from V and 0 bases from J, leaving 4 bases between. There are 12 residues in the CDR3.

The chain's CDR3 is CASSQKPGLLGEQFF. The CDR3 bases are TGCGCCAGCAGCCAAAAACCGGGATTGCTAGGTGAGCAGTTCTTC. The V gene is TRBV4-1, the J gene TRBJ2-1, with D tentatively TRBD2 (5 bases). The CDR3 loop spans 15 amino acids. Germline V gives CDR1 MGHRA, CDR2 YSYEKL. V lost 2 bases and J 9 bases, leaving 17 bases between the germline ends.

This clone was found once. V is TRBV6-4 and J is TRBJ2-1, with TRBD2 identical over 10 bases. Germline-derived CDR1 and CDR2 are MRHNA and SNTAGT. This CDR3 comprises 16 residues. The V segment lost 4 bases and the J segment 4 bases; nucleotides outside the gene matches: 7. Here the CDR3 DNA reads TGTGCCAGCAGTGTGACGGCTAGCGGGGGTTACAATGAGCAGTTCTTC. Protein: CASSVTASGGYNEQFF.

As concerns this clone: Sequence at one end of the junction differs from germline and may be a read error. Here the CDR3 DNA reads TGTGCCAGCAGCTTAGCGGCCAGTCGGGTTTTGGTACCCGGGTTT. This sequence encodes CASSLAASRVLVPGF. The chain recombines TRBV7-9 with TRBJ1-1; D ambiguous. The CDR3 length is 15 residues. The germline V gene encodes CDR1 SEHNR and CDR2 FQNEAQ (reference sequence).

The rearrangement joins TRBV19 to TRBJ2-6, with D hard to call. This CDR3 contains 18 residues. The V gene's germline CDR1 is LNHDA and CDR2 SQIVND (reference sequence). V shed 5 bases and J shed 5 bases, with 22 bases lying between them. The CDR3 DNA is TGTGCCAGTAGTGAACAAGAGACAAATCAAAGTCGGGCCAACGTCCTGACTTTC. Amino acids: CASSEQETNQSRANVLTF.

This sequence joins TRBV19 and TRBJ2-7; the D gene is possibly TRBD2 (5 bases). CDR1 is LNHDA, CDR2 SQIVND, per germline (reference sequence). The CDR3 loop spans 14 amino acids. Trimming stripped 3 bases from V and 6 bases from J, with 15 bases between. CDR3 sequence (DNA): TGTGCCAGTAGTATTTCACCTAGCAGTGCCGAGCAGTACTTC. Its protein is CASSISPSSAEQYF.

CDR3 coding DNA: TGTGCCAGCAGCCTTAGCGGCACATACAATGAGCAGTTCTTC. Translation gives CASSLSGTYNEQFF. J is TRBJ2-1 and V is TRBV7-3; possible D gene TRBD2, 6 bases. The CDR3 has 14 amino acids. The germline CDR1 and CDR2 sequences are SGHTA and FQGTGA. Trimming took 5 bases from V and 4 from J, leaving 12 bases between them. Full variable domain (rest looked up from reference TRBV7-3 and TRBJ2-1): GAGVSQTPSNKVTEKGKYVELRCDPISGHTALYWYRQSLGQGPEFLIYFQGTGAADDSGLPNDRFFAVRPEGSVSTLKIQRTERGDSAVYLCASSLSGTYNEQFFGPGTRLTVL.

This clone was seen only a few times. The genes are TRBV6-4 and TRBJ1-4; D gene unclear. The germline V and J ends were trimmed by 2 bases and 5 bases, with 9 bases remaining between them. The CDR3 runs 14 residues. Germline loops: CDR1 MRHNA, CDR2 SNTAGT. The CDR3 reads CASSDGRENEKLFF. The CDR3 DNA is TGTGCCAGCAGTGACGGACGAGAGAATGAAAAACTGTTTTTT.

The genes are TRBV15 and TRBJ1-1; no definite D call. Trimming removed 7 bases from V and 1 base from J, with 10 bases in between. This CDR3 contains 13 residues. CDR1 and CDR2 from the germline V gene are LNHNV and YYDKDF (reference sequence). CDR3 DNA: TGTGCCACCAACCCCTTTGGGAACACTGAAGCTTTCTTT. Its protein product is CATNPFGNTEAFF.

The rearrangement links TRBV10-3 to TRBJ2-1, with 9 bases fitting TRBD2. The length of the CDR3 is 17 residues. Germline CDR1 and CDR2: ENHRY and SYGVKD. J lost 12 bases, V lost 1 base, and 16 bases had no gene match. The CDR3 region is CAISEFEAAGGPLGQFF. In nucleotides, the CDR3 is TGTGCCATCAGTGAGTTTGAGGCGGCGGGAGGGCCCCTCGGGCAGTTCTTC.

This clone was observed a handful of times. The chain uses TRBV25-1 and TRBJ1-5; tentatively, D is TRBD1 (6 bases). The CDR3 extends over 15 amino acids. Germline V lookup: CDR1 MGHDK, CDR2 SYGVNS. Deletions cut 4 bases from V and 5 bases from J, with 15 bases between. The CDR3 loop reads CASSGQGHEDQPQHF. For the CDR3, the DNA is TGTGCCAGCAGTGGGCAGGGGCATGAGGATCAGCCCCAGCATTTT.

As DNA, the CDR3 is TGCGCCAGCAGCCAAGATTGGCTAGCGGGTTTCTCCTACGAGCAGTACTTC. Its protein product is CASSQDWLAGFSYEQYF. The chain has TRBV4-1 and TRBJ2-7; TRBD2 aligns across 8 bases. The CDR3 is 17 amino acids. J lost 0 bases, V lost 0 bases, and 7 bases had no gene match. CDR1 and CDR2 (germline): MGHRA, YSYEKL.

This clone is medium-sized in the sample. V and J are TRBV28 and TRBJ1-1, with D unresolved. This CDR3 has 15 amino acids. The V gene lost 6 bases and the J gene lost 1 base, with 15 bases spanning the gap. Germline CDR1 reads MDHEN; CDR2 reads SYDVKM. The CDR3 loop reads CASRPKTSGNTEAFF. For the CDR3, the DNA is TGTGCCAGCAGACCGAAAACGTCCGGGAACACTGAAGCTTTCTTT.

V gene TRBV11-2 combines with J gene TRBJ2-7, with 7 bases aligning to TRBD1. The CDR3 totals 12 residues. Germline V CDR1 and CDR2: SGHAT, FQNNGV. Trimming took 5 bases from V and 5 from J; bases not matched to a gene: 3. CDR3 loop: CASSRGTDEQYF. The CDR3 DNA follows: TGTGCCAGCAGCCGAGGGACAGACGAGCAGTACTTC. Complete variable domain (other parts from reference TRBV11-2 and TRBJ2-7): EAGVAQSPRYKIIEKRQSVAFWCNPISGHATLYWYQQILGQGPKLLIQFQNNGVVDDSQLPKDRFSAERLKGVDSTLKIQPAKLEDSAVYLCASSRGTDEQYFGPGTRLTVT.

In this sample, this clone turned up many times. The chain has TRBV7-3 and TRBJ2-7, with 9 bases fitting TRBD1. From germline, CDR1 is SGHTA and CDR2 FQGTGA. V lost 5 bases, J lost 6 bases, and 8 bases stayed unmatched. The CDR3 runs 14 residues. As DNA, the CDR3 is TGTGCCAGCAGCCCCCGGACAGGGGAGGTCGAGCAGTACTTC. Residues: CASSPRTGEVEQYF.

The gene calls are TRBV4-2 and TRBJ1-2; D uncertain. The CDR3 has 14 residues. Germline-derived CDR1 and CDR2 are LGHNA and YNFKEQ. The ends were cut back, 0 bases at V and 6 bases at J, with 11 bases in the middle. For the CDR3, the DNA is TGTGCCAGCAGCCAAGAAGATTGGTATGATGGCTACACCTTC. This encodes CASSQEDWYDGYTF.

The chain uses TRBV10-2 and TRBJ2-7, with unresolved D. Trimming took off 8 bases at V and 0 bases at J, with 8 bases between the two ends. Germline assignment: CDR1 WSHSY and CDR2 SAAADI. The CDR3 contains 12 residues. CDR3 bases: TGCGCCAGCTCTTCTAGCTCCTACGAGCAGTACTTC. Translation gives CASSSSSYEQYF.

This chain links TRBV27 with TRBJ1-1, with a weak D call TRBD1 (5 bases). Germline CDR1 reads MNHEY; CDR2 reads SMNVEV (reference sequence). The V and J ends lost 7 bases and 6 bases respectively, with 21 bases between them. The CDR3 is made up of 15 amino acids. DNA for the CDR3: TGTGCCAGCACCTTACGGGGCGGAGGGACGGCTGAAGCTTTCTTT. Translation gives CASTLRGGGTAEAFF.

CDR3 bases: TGTGCCAGCAGCTTAAGTGTGGGGGGCGCAGATACGCAGTATTTT. Translating gives CASSLSVGGADTQYF. The chain couples TRBV11-2 to TRBJ2-3, with D possibly called TRBD1 or TRBD2 (6 bases each). Germline V gene lookup returns CDR1 SGHAT and CDR2 FQNNGV. The CDR3 spans 15 residues. Deletions cut 2 bases from V and 4 bases from J, with 13 bases between. Full variable domain (rest looked up from reference TRBV11-2 and TRBJ2-3): EAGVAQSPRYKIIEKRQSVAFWCNPISGHATLYWYQQILGQGPKLLIQFQNNGVVDDSQLPKDRFSAERLKGVDSTLKIQPAKLEDSAVYLCASSLSVGGADTQYFGPGTRLTVL.

V is TRBV4-1 and J is TRBJ2-1; TRBD2 agrees at 14 bases. The CDR3 has 17 amino acids. V shed 3 bases and J 4 bases; nucleotides not matched to a gene: 5. CDR1 and CDR2 (germline): MGHRA, YSYEKL. The CDR3 reads CASSHGTSGRGYNEQFF. The CDR3, as DNA: TGCGCCAGCAGCCACGGGACTAGCGGGAGAGGGTACAATGAGCAGTTCTTC.

The chain is built from TRBV5-1 and TRBJ1-2, with D possibly matching TRBD1 (5 bases). Germline CDR1 reads SGHRS; CDR2 reads YFSETQ. V shed 3 bases and J shed 4 bases, with 31 bases lying between them. The CDR3 extends over 20 amino acids. In DNA, the CDR3 is TGCGCCAGCAGCTCACGTAAATGGGGGGGACCCCCTCACAGGCTCTATGGCTACACCTTC. This encodes CASSSRKWGGPPHRLYGYTF.